This T cell receptor (beta chain) derives from a study of shared clonotypes between healthy human individuals. The V and J ends lost 5 bases and 5 bases, in that order; junction bases with no gene match: 9. CDR1 and CDR2 (germline): SGHTA, FQGNSA. This CDR3 region has 15 residues. Naive CD8 cells were CD45RO-negative, positively selected for CCR7, excluding terminally differentiated effector memory CD45RA+ cells. Only in-frame clones appear in the TCRdb table, and some are missing; sequencing was by immunoSEQ multiplex PCR. In the table there are about 2 million clones, less than 95% of which are singletons.

Sequencing used naive CD8+ T cells sorted from blood. The chain carries TRBV7-2 and TRBJ1-1; 9 bases map to TRBD1. The source of this sequence is a man aged 18 to 35 in good health. The CDR3 sequence: CASSTLQGALTEAFF. In DNA form, the CDR3 reads TGTGCCAGCAGCACCTTACAGGGGGCCTTAACTGAAGCTTTCTTT.